The clone carrying this T cell receptor beta chain has a count of ten or more. Its antigen is unknown. This entry belongs to a study of T cells in Graves' hyperthyroidism and ophthalmopathy. V was cut by 4 bases and J by 2 bases, with 9 bases left in between. This CDR3 has 12 residues. Germline CDR1 is SQVTM and CDR2 is ANQGSEA. Study results and caveats: Onset of ophthalmopathy came a median about 6.5 months after the model predicted it.

It was RNA transcripts that yielded the amplified TCR beta CDR3 regions. RT-PCR in the first round (using the HTBI primer set) targeted the TCR CDR3. TCRdb reanalysed the multiplex PCR reads using MiXCR and keeps one entry per CDR3 protein. The sample contains 550,000 to 600,000 distinct CDR3 sequences, 13% to 15% of which appear only once. Sample: blood. This chain joins TRBV29-1 and TRBJ2-7; D might be TRBD2 (6 bases). This TCR came from a woman between 18 and 29 years old with Graves' ophthalmopathy. The CDR3 loop reads CSVAEGPYEQYF. The CDR3 region has the DNA TGCAGCGTTGCGGAGGGGCCCTACGAGCAGTACTTC.